These 30 T cell receptor beta chains originate from one sample sequenced in a study of post-analysis software for immune sequencing data. General study results and limits: Compared with controls, patients had more of five TRBV segments, including TRBV5-6, TRBV5-1 and TRBV20-1.

Researchers reported that TCR beta cDNA libraries carried unique molecular identifiers. Each CDR3 protein gets one entry after TCRdb re-called the PCR reads with MiXCR. The sample lists about 620,000 distinct CDR3 sequences, 44% occurring once. The antigens of these receptors remain unknown. The sequenced sample consisted of blood. The receptors originated from a girl between 10 and 17 years old with multiple sclerosis.

V usage is TRBV2 and J usage is TRBJ2-1; the match to TRBD1 covers 7 bases. With V trimmed by 11 bases and J by 2 bases, 6 bases remained unmatched. CDR1 SNHLY and CDR2 FYNNEI come from the germline V gene. The length of the CDR3 is 13 residues. The CDR3 nucleotides read TGTGCCCCTCGTCAGGGGGCCTACAATGAGCAGTTCTTC. It specifies CAPRQGAYNEQFF.

This rearrangement joins TRBV15 to TRBJ2-2; TRBD1 might be the D (6 bases). The length of the CDR3 is 14 residues. Germline V gives CDR1 LNHNV, CDR2 YYDKDF (reference sequence). Trimming stripped 0 bases from V and 8 bases from J, with 10 bases between. This chain's CDR3 is CATSRDTGLGELFF. DNA for the CDR3: TGTGCCACCAGCAGAGATACAGGGCTTGGGGAGCTGTTTTTT.

The rearrangement uses TRBV5-1 and TRBJ2-5; D may be TRBD2 (7 bases). Trimming cost V 0 bases and J 5 bases, with 20 bases left between them. This CDR3 is 17 amino acids long. From germline, CDR1 is SGHRS and CDR2 YFSETQ. CDR3 in amino acids: CASSLAGTVGGQETQYF. CDR3 nucleotide sequence: TGCGCCAGCAGCTTGGCCGGAACGGTGGGGGGGCAGGAGACCCAGTACTTC.

This clonotype turned up a few times. The chain combines TRBV6-1 with TRBJ2-1; 13 nucleotides line up with TRBD2. J gave up 0 bases and V 5 bases, and 7 bases lay outside the gene matches. The CDR3 extends over 18 amino acids. Germline values: CDR1 MNHNS, CDR2 SASEGT. CDR3 loop: CASSPGTSGASSYNEQFF. CDR3 sequence (DNA): TGTGCCAGCAGTCCCGGGACTAGCGGGGCGAGCTCCTACAATGAGCAGTTCTTC.

In this sample, this clonotype turned up a few times. The chain combines TRBV10-3 with TRBJ1-6, with 10 bases matching TRBD1. CDR3 length equals 15 residues. Germline CDR1 reads ENHRY; CDR2 reads SYGVKD. V lost 0 bases to trimming and J lost 8 bases; unmatched junction nucleotides: 1. The CDR3 sequence is CAISESGTGDSPLHF. CDR3 bases: TGTGCCATCAGTGAGTCTGGGACAGGGGATTCACCCCTCCACTTT.

The genes are TRBV10-3 and TRBJ2-1; possible D gene TRBD2, 6 bases. Trimming cost V 9 bases and J 0 bases, with 12 bases left between them. The CDR3 length is 14 residues. Germline assignment: CDR1 ENHRY and CDR2 SYGVKD. The CDR3 loop reads CAIHGGSSYNEQFF. CDR3 in DNA: TGTGCCATTCACGGGGGAAGCTCCTACAATGAGCAGTTCTTC.

The table lists this clonotype with a few counts. V is TRBV7-9 and J is TRBJ1-2; TRBD1 might be the D (5 bases). CDR3 length: 14 residues. Trimming pared 0 bases from V and 7 bases from J, leaving 12 bases between. CDR1 and CDR2 (germline): SEHNR, FQNEAQ (reference sequence). CDR3 in DNA: TGTGCCAGCAGCTTAGCGCCGGGGGGAAGTGGCTACACCTTC. Encoded protein: CASSLAPGGSGYTF.

The rearrangement links TRBV5-1 to TRBJ2-3; 7 bases align to TRBD2. V trimming: 4 bases; J trimming: 8 bases; junction bases outside the gene matches: 19. The CDR3 covers 17 residues. Germline values: CDR1 SGHRS, CDR2 YFSETQ. The CDR3 spells CASSLGAAGPFSGTQYF. The DNA for the CDR3 is TGCGCCAGCAGCCTTGGAGCAGCGGGGCCTTTTAGTGGTACGCAGTATTTT.

V usage is TRBV4-1 and J usage is TRBJ2-1; no clear D gene. The CDR3 is 15 amino acids. With 4 bases removed from V and 8 bases from J, the gap between germline ends came to 18 bases. Germline CDR1 and CDR2: MGHRA and YSYEKL. The CDR3 sequence: CASSLLEIAPHEQFF. CDR3 in DNA: TGCGCCAGCAGCCTTCTGGAGATAGCTCCGCATGAGCAGTTCTTC.

The table lists this clonotype with a count of one. V usage is TRBV5-1 and J usage is TRBJ1-2; the D gene is possibly TRBD1 (5 bases). This CDR3 is 15 amino acids long. Germline V CDR1 and CDR2: SGHRS, YFSETQ. The V and J ends lost 1 base and 6 bases respectively, with 16 bases between them. CDR3 coding DNA: TGCGCCAGCAGCTTGAGATGGCCAGGGCCGGATGGCTACACCTTC. Translating gives CASSLRWPGPDGYTF.

The chain has TRBV4-1 and TRBJ2-1, with 9 bases fitting TRBD2. The CDR3 runs to 16 residues. Germline CDR1 MGHRA, CDR2 YSYEKL. Trimming removed 3 bases from V and 2 bases from J; junction bases left unmatched: 5. The CDR3 region is CASSQLAGVPYNEQFF. The CDR3, as DNA: TGCGCCAGCAGCCAGTTAGCGGGAGTCCCCTACAATGAGCAGTTCTTC.

This chain uses TRBV29-1 with TRBJ2-5; D is unclear. Trimming shortened V by 0 bases and J by 5 bases, and 13 bases separated the two germline ends. The CDR3 is 14 amino acids. Germline V gene data show CDR1 as SQVTM and CDR2 as ANQGSEA. CDR3 nucleotides: TGCAGCGTTGAAGATCGGGCCGGTTCGGAGACCCAGTACTTC. This translates into CSVEDRAGSETQYF.

The chain links TRBV7-9 to TRBJ2-1; 10 positions agree with TRBD2. Germline lookup yields CDR1 SEHNR and CDR2 FQNEAQ (reference sequence). V trimming: 8 bases; J trimming: 6 bases; junction bases outside the gene matches: 13. The length of the CDR3 is 16 residues. CDR3 bases: TGTGCCAGCGGGTCTTTAGCGGGGGGCCCATTCAATGAGCAGTTCTTC. Translation: CASGSLAGGPFNEQFF.

Only a few counts were recorded for this clonotype. This chain joins TRBV4-1 and TRBJ2-7; TRBD2 matches at 8 bases. There are 14 residues in the CDR3. Germline CDR1 reads MGHRA; CDR2 reads YSYEKL. J gave up 12 bases and V 0 bases, and 10 bases lay outside the gene matches. For the CDR3, the DNA is TGCGCCAGCAGCCAAGAAGCGGGGGAAACTCCTAGGTACTTC. Protein sequence: CASSQEAGETPRYF.

The V gene is TRBV20-1, the J gene TRBJ2-7; TRBD2 might be the D (7 bases). Germline V gene data show CDR1 as DFQATT and CDR2 as SNEGSKA (reference sequence). This CDR3 contains 15 residues. Trimming left V 5 bases short and J 4 bases short, with 21 bases between. This CDR3 is CSARARGQSRYEQYF. The CDR3 DNA sequence: TGCAGTGCTCGGGCGCGGGGGCAAAGCAGATACGAGCAGTACTTC.

This clonotype was counted between two and nine times. This rearrangement joins TRBV5-1 to TRBJ2-5; TRBD2 agrees at 7 bases. This CDR3 is 12 amino acids long. CDR1 and CDR2 from the germline V gene are SGHRS and YFSETQ. Germline trimming cut 6 bases from V and 2 bases from J; bases unmatched to any gene: 1. The CDR3 loop reads CASKREQETQYF. CDR3 coding DNA: TGCGCCAGCAAGCGGGAACAAGAGACCCAGTACTTC.

This clonotype was detected a few times. V is TRBV6-5 and J is TRBJ2-7; D gene unclear. V gave up 2 bases and J gave up 3 bases, with 8 bases separating them. The germline V gene has CDR1 MNHEY and CDR2 SVGAGI. CDR3 length: 13 amino acids. The CDR3 region is CASSYGTYYEQYF. The CDR3 region has the DNA TGTGCCAGCAGTTACGGCACCTACTACGAGCAGTACTTC.

In this sample, this clonotype turned up a few times. The V call is TRBV5-1, the J call TRBJ1-2; a weak D match, TRBD1 (5 bases). Germline V gene data show CDR1 as SGHRS and CDR2 as YFSETQ. V lost 3 bases to trimming and J lost 2 bases, with 23 bases between them. CDR3 size: 18 residues. The CDR3 sequence: CASSSFGADPDLNYGYTF. CDR3 sequence (DNA): TGCGCCAGCAGCTCCTTTGGGGCTGACCCTGATTTAAACTATGGCTACACCTTC.

At least ten counts were recorded for this clonotype. This chain joins TRBV12-3 or TRBV12-4 and TRBJ2-1, with 7 bases identical to TRBD2. The CDR3 extends over 13 amino acids. J lost 7 bases, V lost 1 base, and 1 base had no gene match. The CDR3, as DNA: TGTGCCAGCAGTTTAGGGCGGGGGAATGAGCAGTTCTTC. Protein sequence: CASSLGRGNEQFF.

The sample holds a few counts of this clonotype. The chain uses TRBV6-2 or TRBV6-3 and TRBJ2-3; 8 positions match TRBD2. CDR3 length: 13 residues. Trimming at V came to 2 bases and at J to 8 bases, leaving 3 bases not matched to a gene. Germline CDR1 reads MNHEY; CDR2 reads SVGEGT. CDR3 bases: TGTGCCAGCAGTTACGGGACTAGTCTTACGCAGTATTTT. Translating it yields CASSYGTSLTQYF.

This clonotype was counted only a few times. The rearrangement uses TRBV4-2 and TRBJ1-2; the D gene is possibly TRBD1 (6 bases). The CDR3 has 15 residues. The germline V and J ends were trimmed by 1 base and 8 bases, with 17 bases remaining between them. Germline lookup yields CDR1 LGHNA and CDR2 YNFKEQ. CDR3 protein: CASSQVRGGAYGYTF. The CDR3 DNA sequence: TGTGCCAGCAGCCAAGTAAGGGGGGGCGCTTACGGCTACACCTTC.

This clonotype was found once. The J gene is TRBJ2-5, the V gene TRBV12-3 or TRBV12-4; D is perhaps TRBD2 (5 bases). V was pared by 2 bases and J by 1 base, with 8 bases between. This CDR3 is built from 14 residues. This CDR3 reads CASSLSGSQETQYF. The CDR3 region has the DNA TGTGCCAGCAGTTTATCGGGGTCCCAAGAGACCCAGTACTTC.

V and J are TRBV20-1 and TRBJ2-7; D is unresolved. The J call may be in error: the DNA end matches TRBJ2-5 better. Germline V CDR1 and CDR2: DFQATT, SNEGSKA (reference sequence). The CDR3 sequence is 13 residues long. DNA for the CDR3: TGCAGTGCTAGCTTTGGCAGTGAAGGGACCCAGTACTTC. Encoded protein: CSASFGSEGTQYF.

The sample holds a few counts of this clonotype. The gene calls are TRBV10-3 and TRBJ1-2; D unclear. With 3 bases removed from V and 4 bases from J, the gap between germline ends came to 3 bases. Germline V gives CDR1 ENHRY, CDR2 SYGVKD. The CDR3 contains 11 residues. CDR3 sequence: CAISESYGYTF. The CDR3 coding sequence is TGTGCCATCAGTGAATCCTATGGCTACACCTTC.

This clonotype was seen a handful of times. J is TRBJ2-5 and V is TRBV24-1, with a possible D match to TRBD1 (5 bases). This CDR3 is built from 14 residues. Trimming took 1 base from V and 2 from J, leaving 7 bases between them. Germline CDR1 and CDR2: KGHDR and SFDVKD. DNA of the CDR3: TGTGCCACCAGTGATTTAGGGGATCAAGAGACCCAGTACTTC. This encodes CATSDLGDQETQYF.

This chain connects TRBV12-3 or TRBV12-4 to TRBJ1-6, with D possibly matching TRBD1 (5 bases). There are 14 residues in the CDR3. The V end was cut by 3 bases, the J end by 9 bases, with 12 bases between. The chain's CDR3 is CASSLAGAGSPLHF. The CDR3 region has the DNA TGTGCCAGCAGTTTGGCCGGGGCGGGTTCACCCCTCCACTTT.

This chain links TRBV28 with TRBJ2-7, with TRBD1 as a possible D gene (5 bases). The germline V and J ends were trimmed by 4 bases and 2 bases, with 15 bases remaining between them. The germline CDR1 and CDR2 sequences are MDHEN and SYDVKM. This CDR3 comprises 15 residues. CDR3: CASSWGGRAAYEQYF. In nucleotides, the CDR3 is TGTGCCAGCAGTTGGGGCGGTAGGGCCGCCTACGAGCAGTACTTC.

The gene calls are TRBV29-1 and TRBJ2-1; 9 nucleotides align to TRBD2. J was trimmed by 3 bases and V by 6 bases; bases with no gene match: 3. CDR1 is SQVTM and CDR2 is ANQGSEA in the germline V gene. CDR3 size: 13 residues. CDR3 sequence: CSVRLAVYNEQFF. CDR3 nucleotide sequence: TGCAGCGTCCGACTAGCGGTCTACAATGAGCAGTTCTTC.

This clonotype has only a few counts. The V and J genes are TRBV7-2 and TRBJ2-7; D might be TRBD1 or TRBD2, each matching 6 bases. The CDR3 has 13 amino acids. CDR1 is SGHTA, CDR2 FQGNSA, per germline. The V and J ends lost 5 bases and 2 bases respectively, with 10 bases between them. The CDR3 nucleotides read TGTGCCAGCAGCCATCGGGGGCCCTACGAGCAGTACTTC. It encodes CASSHRGPYEQYF.

Concerning this clonotype itself: A junction end diverges from the germline sequence, so it may reflect a read error. This rearrangement joins TRBV12-3 or TRBV12-4 to TRBJ2-3; D uncertain. This CDR3 comprises 15 residues. CDR3 in amino acids: CASSLGGISKDTQYF. The DNA for the CDR3 is TGTGCCAGCAGTTTAGGCGGTATCAGCAAAGATACGCAGTATTTT.